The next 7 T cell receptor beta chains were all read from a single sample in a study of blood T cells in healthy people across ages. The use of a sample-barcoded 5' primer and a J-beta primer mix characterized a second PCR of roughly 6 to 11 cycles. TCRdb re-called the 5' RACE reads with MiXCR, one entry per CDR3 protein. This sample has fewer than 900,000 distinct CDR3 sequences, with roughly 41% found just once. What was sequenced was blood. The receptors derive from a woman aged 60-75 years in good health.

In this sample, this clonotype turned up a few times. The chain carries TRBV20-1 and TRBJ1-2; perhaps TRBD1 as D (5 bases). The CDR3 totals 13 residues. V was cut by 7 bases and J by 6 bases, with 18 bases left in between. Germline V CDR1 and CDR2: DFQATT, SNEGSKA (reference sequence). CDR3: CSVLPRGLDGYTF. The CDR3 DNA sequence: TGCAGTGTCCTCCCCCGGGGCTTGGATGGCTACACCTTC.

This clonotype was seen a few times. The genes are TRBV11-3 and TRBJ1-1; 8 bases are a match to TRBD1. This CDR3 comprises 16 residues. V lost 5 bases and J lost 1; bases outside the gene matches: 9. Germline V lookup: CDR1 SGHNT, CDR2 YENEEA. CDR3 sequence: CASSPGRGTGNTEAFF. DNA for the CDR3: TGTGCCAGCAGCCCGGGCCGGGGGACAGGGAACACTGAAGCTTTCTTT. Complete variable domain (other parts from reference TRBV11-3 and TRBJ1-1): EAGVVQSPRYKIIEKKQPVAFWCNPISGHNTLYWYLQNLGQGPELLIRYENEEAVDDSQLPKDRFSAERLKGVDSTLKIQPAELGDSAVYLCASSPGRGTGNTEAFFGQGTRLTVV.

The CDR3 protein is CASSEKTGKDTQYF. Here the CDR3 DNA reads TGTGCCAGCAGTGAAAAGACGGGGAAAGATACGCAGTATTTT. This chain uses TRBV2 with TRBJ2-3; D is perhaps TRBD2 (5 bases). Germline V lookup: CDR1 SNHLY, CDR2 FYNNEI. V lost 2 bases, J lost 5 bases, and 11 bases lay in between. This CDR3 comprises 14 residues.

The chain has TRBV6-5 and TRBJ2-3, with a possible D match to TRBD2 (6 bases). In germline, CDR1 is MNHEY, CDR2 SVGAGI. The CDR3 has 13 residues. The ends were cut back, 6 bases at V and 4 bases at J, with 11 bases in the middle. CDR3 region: CASRRDSADTQYF. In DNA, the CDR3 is TGTGCCAGCAGGAGGGACTCGGCAGATACGCAGTATTTT.

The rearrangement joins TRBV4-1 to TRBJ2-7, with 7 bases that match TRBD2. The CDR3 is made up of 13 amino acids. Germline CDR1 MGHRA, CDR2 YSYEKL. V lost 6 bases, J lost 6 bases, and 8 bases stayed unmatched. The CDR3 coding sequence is TGCGCCAGCAGACCAATGGCGGGAGCCGAGCAGTACTTC. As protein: CASRPMAGAEQYF.

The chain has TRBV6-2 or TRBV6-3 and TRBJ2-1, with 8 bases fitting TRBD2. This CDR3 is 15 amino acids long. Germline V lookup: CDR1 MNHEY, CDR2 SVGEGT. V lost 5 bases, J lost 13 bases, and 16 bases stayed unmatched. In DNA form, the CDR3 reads TGTGCCAGCAGTCCAGCGGGGGCGACGATAATGAGCCAGTTCTTC. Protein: CASSPAGATIMSQFF.

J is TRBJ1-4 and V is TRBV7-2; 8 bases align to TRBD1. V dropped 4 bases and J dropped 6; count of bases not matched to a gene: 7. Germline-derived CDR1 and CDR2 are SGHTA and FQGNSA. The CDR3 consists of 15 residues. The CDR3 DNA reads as TGTGCCAGCAGCTCCCGACAGGGGAGGGATGAAAAACTGTTTTTT. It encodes CASSSRQGRDEKLFF.